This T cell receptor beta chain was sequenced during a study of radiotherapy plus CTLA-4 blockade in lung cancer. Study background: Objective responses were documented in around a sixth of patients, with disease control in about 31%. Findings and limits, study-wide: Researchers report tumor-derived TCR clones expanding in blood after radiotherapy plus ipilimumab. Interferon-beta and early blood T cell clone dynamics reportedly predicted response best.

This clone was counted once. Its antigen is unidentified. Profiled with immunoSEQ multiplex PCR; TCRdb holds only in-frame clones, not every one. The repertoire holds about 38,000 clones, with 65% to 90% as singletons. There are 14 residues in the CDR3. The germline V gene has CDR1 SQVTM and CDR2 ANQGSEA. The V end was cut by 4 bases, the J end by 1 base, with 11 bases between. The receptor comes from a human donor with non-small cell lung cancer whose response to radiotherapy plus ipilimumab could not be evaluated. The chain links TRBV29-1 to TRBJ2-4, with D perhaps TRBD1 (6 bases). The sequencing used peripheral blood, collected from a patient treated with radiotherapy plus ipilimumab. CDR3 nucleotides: TGCAGCGTTGGGACAGAGCTTGCCAAAAACATTCAGTACTTC. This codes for CSVGTELAKNIQYF.